These T cell receptor beta chains were read from a single sample in a study of shared T cell receptors in the human thymus. Sequenced by immunoSEQ multiplex PCR; TCRdb stores in-frame clones only, minus some. The table lists hundreds of thousands of clones, roughly 90% of them singletons. The sample also formed part of further work on human thymus T cells.

The sample consisted of thymocytes. These receptors were obtained from a boy younger than two with a congenital heart defect. The CDR3 runs from the conserved cysteine through the conserved F or W. A D gene is named only where the DNA matches it firmly. Only some rows state a clone size, as once, few, many or a class for expanded clones.

j_call: TRBJ2-1; d_call: NA; v_call: TRBV25-1; clone_size: NA; cdr3_aa: CASSERRRGYNEQFF; cdr3_nt: TGTGCCAGCAGTGAACGGCGGAGGGGATACAATGAGCAGTTCTTC
j_call: TRBJ2-1; d_call: TRBD2; v_call: TRBV28; clone_size: NA; cdr3_aa: CASSAKLAGYPGSEQFF; cdr3_nt: TGTGCCAGCAGTGCCAAACTAGCGGGGTATCCCGGGAGTGAGCAGTTCTTC
j_call: TRBJ1-1; d_call: NA; v_call: TRBV5-6; clone_size: NA; cdr3_aa: CASSFRRNTEAFF; cdr3_nt: TGTGCCAGCAGCTTCCGCAGGAACACTGAAGCTTTCTTT
j_call: TRBJ2-7; d_call: NA; v_call: TRBV21-1; clone_size: NA; cdr3_aa: CASSPDRFSYEQYF; cdr3_nt: TGTGCCAGCAGCCCGGACAGGTTCTCCTACGAGCAGTACTTC
j_call: TRBJ2-7; d_call: NA; v_call: TRBV30; clone_size: NA; cdr3_aa: CAWSQGTDEQYF; cdr3_nt: TGTGCCTGGAGCCAGGGTACCGACGAGCAGTACTTC
j_call: TRBJ2-3; d_call: TRBD2; v_call: TRBV15; clone_size: NA; cdr3_aa: CATSRDLQGGEGPDTQYF; cdr3_nt: TGTGCCACCAGCAGAGACCTCCAGGGAGGGGAGGGACCAGATACGCAGTATTTT
j_call: TRBJ2-7; d_call: TRBD2; v_call: TRBV29-1; clone_size: NA; cdr3_aa: CSVGGLAGTYEQYF; cdr3_nt: TGCAGCGTAGGCGGGCTAGCGGGTACGTACGAGCAGTACTTC
j_call: TRBJ2-3; d_call: NA; v_call: TRBV6-1; clone_size: NA; cdr3_aa: CASGGTDTQYF; cdr3_nt: TGTGCCAGCGGAGGCACAGATACGCAGTATTTT
j_call: TRBJ2-1; d_call: NA; v_call: TRBV5-4; clone_size: once; cdr3_aa: CASSSHPPIEQFF; cdr3_nt: TGTGCCAGCAGCTCCCACCCTCCTATTGAGCAGTTCTTC
j_call: TRBJ1-5; d_call: TRBD1; v_call: TRBV30; clone_size: NA; cdr3_aa: CAWSPGTGGLGSNQPQHF; cdr3_nt: TGTGCCTGGAGTCCCGGGACAGGGGGCTTGGGAAGCAATCAGCCCCAGCATTTT
j_call: TRBJ2-7; d_call: NA; v_call: TRBV4-2; clone_size: NA; cdr3_aa: CASSQDSLPRGYEQYF; cdr3_nt: TGTGCCAGCAGCCAAGATTCCCTGCCGAGGGGGTACGAGCAGTACTTC
j_call: TRBJ1-2; d_call: NA; v_call: TRBV7-2; clone_size: NA; cdr3_aa: CASSESQGGYTF; cdr3_nt: TGTGCCAGCAGCGAATCCCAGGGAGGCTACACCTTC
j_call: TRBJ1-4; d_call: NA; v_call: TRBV30; clone_size: NA; cdr3_aa: CAWSVRVSEKLFF; cdr3_nt: TGTGCCTGGAGTGTACGAGTTTCCGAAAAACTGTTTTTT
j_call: TRBJ2-7; d_call: NA; v_call: TRBV2; clone_size: once; cdr3_aa: CASSGQGVSYEQYF; cdr3_nt: TGTGCCAGCAGTGGGCAGGGTGTGTCCTACGAGCAGTACTTC
j_call: TRBJ2-1; d_call: TRBD2; v_call: TRBV29-1; clone_size: NA; cdr3_aa: CSVAGGRSYNEQFF; cdr3_nt: TGCAGCGTTGCGGGCGGGAGGTCCTACAATGAGCAGTTCTTC
j_call: TRBJ1-1; d_call: NA; v_call: TRBV9; clone_size: NA; cdr3_aa: CASALQGSSTEAFF; cdr3_nt: TGTGCCAGCGCCCTACAGGGATCGAGCACTGAAGCTTTCTTT
j_call: TRBJ2-5; d_call: TRBD2; v_call: TRBV28; clone_size: NA; cdr3_aa: CASSCATGLAGVYQETQYF; cdr3_nt: TGTGCCAGCAGTTGTGCCACGGGACTAGCGGGGGTCTACCAAGAGACCCAGTACTTC
j_call: TRBJ2-1; d_call: TRBD1; v_call: TRBV25-1; clone_size: NA; cdr3_aa: CASNRGQGANEQFF; cdr3_nt: TGTGCCAGCAACCGGGGACAGGGGGCAAATGAGCAGTTCTTC
j_call: TRBJ1-5; d_call: NA; v_call: TRBV30; clone_size: NA; cdr3_aa: CAWGPGGKSGSNQPQHF; cdr3_nt: TGTGCCTGGGGGCCCGGAGGGAAGAGTGGCTCTAATCAGCCCCAGCATTTT
j_call: TRBJ1-2; d_call: NA; v_call: TRBV6-6; clone_size: NA; cdr3_aa: CASSYRQENYGYTF; cdr3_nt: TGTGCCAGCAGTTACCGACAGGAGAACTATGGCTACACCTTC
j_call: TRBJ2-1; d_call: NA; v_call: TRBV4-3; clone_size: NA; cdr3_aa: CASSQTGTFSNEQFF; cdr3_nt: TGCGCCAGCAGCCAAACCGGGACTTTTAGCAATGAGCAGTTCTTC
j_call: TRBJ2-5; d_call: NA; v_call: TRBV27; clone_size: once; cdr3_aa: CASRPGGPMGETQYF; cdr3_nt: TGTGCCAGCAGACCGGGGGGCCCGATGGGAGAGACCCAGTACTTC
j_call: TRBJ2-7; d_call: TRBD2; v_call: TRBV19; clone_size: NA; cdr3_aa: CASSKRDTYEQYF; cdr3_nt: TGTGCCAGTAGTAAGCGGGATACCTACGAGCAGTACTTC
j_call: TRBJ1-1; d_call: NA; v_call: TRBV5-4; clone_size: NA; cdr3_aa: CASREAGRMNTEAFF; cdr3_nt: TGTGCCAGCAGAGAGGCCGGCCGGATGAACACTGAAGCTTTCTTT